Here is one TCR beta chain with its context. Trimming took 8 bases from V and 6 from J, leaving 11 bases between them. CDR1 is MDHEN, CDR2 SYDVKM, per germline. The CDR3 contains 12 residues. Sequencing used cDNA as its template, made by extracting RNA and reverse transcribing it. Here immunoSEQ multiplex PCR was the method, and the copy in TCRdb shows in-frame clones only, minus some. The sample includes over 150,000 clones, more than 50% seen only once; the top ten take approximately 4.9%. This record comes from a study of CD8+ T cells in alopecia areata. The sequenced sample was CD8+ T cells sorted from blood. This clonotype was sampled from a human donor in good health. The chain recombines TRBV28 with TRBJ2-1, with no clear D. The CDR3 protein is CASYRWGNEQFF. The CDR3 region has the DNA TGTGCCAGCTACCGGTGGGGCAATGAGCAGTTCTTC.